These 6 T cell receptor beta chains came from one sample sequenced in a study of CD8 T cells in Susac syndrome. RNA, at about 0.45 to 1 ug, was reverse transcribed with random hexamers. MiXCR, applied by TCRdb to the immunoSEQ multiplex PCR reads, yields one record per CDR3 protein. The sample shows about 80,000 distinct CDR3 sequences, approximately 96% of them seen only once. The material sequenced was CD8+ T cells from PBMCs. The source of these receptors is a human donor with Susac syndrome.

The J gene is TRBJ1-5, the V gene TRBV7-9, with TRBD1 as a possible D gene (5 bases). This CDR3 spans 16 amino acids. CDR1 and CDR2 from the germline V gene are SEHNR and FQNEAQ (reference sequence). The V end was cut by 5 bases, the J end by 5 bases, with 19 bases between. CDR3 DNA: TGTGCCAGCAGCAGTGGGACCGTACTCTTCGATCAGCCCCAGCATTTT. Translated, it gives CASSSGTVLFDQPQHF.

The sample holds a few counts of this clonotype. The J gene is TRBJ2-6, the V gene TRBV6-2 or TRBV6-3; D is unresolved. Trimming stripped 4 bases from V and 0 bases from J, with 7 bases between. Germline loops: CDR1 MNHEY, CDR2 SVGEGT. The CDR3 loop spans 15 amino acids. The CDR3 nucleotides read TGTGCCAGCAGTTCCACAGACTCTGGGGCCAACGTCCTGACTTTC. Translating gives CASSSTDSGANVLTF.

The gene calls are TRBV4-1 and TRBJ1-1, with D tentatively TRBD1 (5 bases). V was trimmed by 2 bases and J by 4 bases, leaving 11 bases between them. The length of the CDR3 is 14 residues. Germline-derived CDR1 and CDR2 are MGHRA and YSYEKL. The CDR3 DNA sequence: TGCGCCAGCAGCCAAAGGCAGGGAGGCACTGAAGCTTTCTTT. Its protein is CASSQRQGGTEAFF.

The CDR3 DNA reads as TGTGCCAGCAGCCCACGGGGGAACTACAATGAGCAGTTCTTC. As protein: CASSPRGNYNEQFF. The J gene is TRBJ2-1, the V gene TRBV9, with D possibly being TRBD2 (6 bases). The CDR3 runs 14 residues. Trimming took 4 bases from V and 3 from J, leaving 11 bases between them. Germline V gives CDR1 SGDLS, CDR2 YYNGEE.

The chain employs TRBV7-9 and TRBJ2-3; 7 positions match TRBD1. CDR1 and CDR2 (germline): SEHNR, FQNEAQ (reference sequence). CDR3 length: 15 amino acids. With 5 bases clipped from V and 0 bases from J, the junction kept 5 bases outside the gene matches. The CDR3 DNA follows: TGTGCCAGCAGCCCCCGGGACAGTAGCACAGATACGCAGTATTTT. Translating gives CASSPRDSSTDTQYF. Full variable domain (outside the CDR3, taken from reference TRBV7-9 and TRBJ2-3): DTGVSQNPRHKITKRGQNVTFRCDPISEHNRLYWYRQTLGQGPEFLTYFQNEAQLEKSRLLSDRFSAERPKGSFSTLEIQRTEQGDSAMYLCASSPRDSSTDTQYFGPGTRLTVL.

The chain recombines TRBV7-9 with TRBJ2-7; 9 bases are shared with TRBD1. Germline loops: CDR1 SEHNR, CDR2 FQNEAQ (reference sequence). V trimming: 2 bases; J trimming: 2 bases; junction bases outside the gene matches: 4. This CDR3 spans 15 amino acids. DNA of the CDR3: TGTGCCAGCAGCTTATCGGACAGGGGCACCTACGAGCAGTACGTC. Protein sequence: CASSLSDRGTYEQYV.